These T cell receptor beta chains were read from a single sample in a study of cytomegalovirus exposure and HLA in healthy donors. Clones were read by immunoSEQ multiplex PCR, and TCRdb kept only the in-frame ones, dropping some. The sample has tens of thousands of clones; about 68% are singletons. Source material: PBMCs. These receptors originate from a young woman in good health and CMV-seropositive. CDR3s include the opening cysteine and the closing phenylalanine or tryptophan. Each record gives: CDR3 length, D gene, J gene, V gene, CDR3 DNA, CDR3 protein. The D gene is left open where the match is weak.

len: 16
d_gene: TRBD1
j_gene: TRBJ2-3
v_gene: TRBV5-1
CDR3nt: TGCGCCAGCAGCTCGTCAGGGGGTAGGAGCACAGATACGCAGTATTTT
CDR3aa: CASSSSGGRSTDTQYF

len: 13
d_gene: TRBD1
j_gene: TRBJ1-5
v_gene: TRBV2
CDR3nt: TGTGCCAGCAGGGACAGGGAGGGACAGCCCCAGCATTTT
CDR3aa: CASRDREGQPQHF

len: 15
d_gene: TRBD2
j_gene: TRBJ2-7
v_gene: TRBV28
CDR3nt: TGTGCCAGCAGTTCCGGGACTAGCGGCCCCTACGAGCAGTACTTC
CDR3aa: CASSSGTSGPYEQYF

len: 13
d_gene: .
j_gene: TRBJ1-5
v_gene: TRBV28
CDR3nt: TGTGCCAGCAGTTTCCAGGACAATCAGCCCCAGCATTTT
CDR3aa: CASSFQDNQPQHF

len: 15
d_gene: TRBD2
j_gene: TRBJ2-7
v_gene: TRBV6-5
CDR3nt: TGTGCCAGCAGTTACTCCGGACTAGCGGGAGAGGAGCAGTACTTC
CDR3aa: CASSYSGLAGEEQYF

len: 12
d_gene: .
j_gene: TRBJ1-2
v_gene: TRBV6-6
CDR3nt: TGTGCCAGCAGTTACGACCGGGATGGCTACACCTTC
CDR3aa: CASSYDRDGYTF

len: 13
d_gene: .
j_gene: TRBJ2-5
v_gene: TRBV15
CDR3nt: TGTGCCACCAGCAGGGACTCTTTCCAAACCCAGTACTTC
CDR3aa: CATSRDSFQTQYF

len: 15
d_gene: TRBD2
j_gene: TRBJ2-5
v_gene: TRBV6-1
CDR3nt: TGTGCCAGCAGCCACCCGGGACTAGTTTCGGAGACCCAGTACTTC
CDR3aa: CASSHPGLVSETQYF

len: 16
d_gene: TRBD2
j_gene: TRBJ2-5
v_gene: TRBV5-4
CDR3nt: TGTGCCAGCAGCTTGTACCCGACTAGCGGGCTAGAGACCCAGTACTTC
CDR3aa: CASSLYPTSGLETQYF

len: 16
d_gene: TRBD2
j_gene: TRBJ2-5
v_gene: TRBV7-2
CDR3nt: TGTGCCAGCAGCTCCGGACTAGCGGGGGCTCTGGGGACCCAGTACTTC
CDR3aa: CASSSGLAGALGTQYF

len: 16
d_gene: TRBD1
j_gene: TRBJ1-2
v_gene: TRBV15
CDR3nt: TGTGCCACCAGCCGGACCGGGACAGGGATACACTATGGCTACACCTTC
CDR3aa: CATSRTGTGIHYGYTF

len: 16
d_gene: .
j_gene: TRBJ2-1
v_gene: TRBV28
CDR3nt: TGTGCCAGCAGTCTTTTAGGTAGCGGACAACCCGGGGGGCAGTTCTTC
CDR3aa: CASSLLGSGQPGGQFF

len: 18
d_gene: TRBD2
j_gene: TRBJ2-1
v_gene: TRBV2
CDR3nt: TGTGCCAGCGGGAGCGCGGGAGATACCCCCCCAAAATTCGATGAGCAGTTCTTC
CDR3aa: CASGSAGDTPPKFDEQFF

len: 15
d_gene: TRBD1
j_gene: TRBJ1-2
v_gene: TRBV27
CDR3nt: TGTGCCAGCTCAACTCCCGGGACAGGGATCTATGGCTACACCTTC
CDR3aa: CASSTPGTGIYGYTF

len: 15
d_gene: TRBD1
j_gene: TRBJ1-6
v_gene: TRBV7-3
CDR3nt: TGTGCCAGCAGCTTAATCGGACAGGGGAATTCACCCCTCCACTTT
CDR3aa: CASSLIGQGNSPLHF